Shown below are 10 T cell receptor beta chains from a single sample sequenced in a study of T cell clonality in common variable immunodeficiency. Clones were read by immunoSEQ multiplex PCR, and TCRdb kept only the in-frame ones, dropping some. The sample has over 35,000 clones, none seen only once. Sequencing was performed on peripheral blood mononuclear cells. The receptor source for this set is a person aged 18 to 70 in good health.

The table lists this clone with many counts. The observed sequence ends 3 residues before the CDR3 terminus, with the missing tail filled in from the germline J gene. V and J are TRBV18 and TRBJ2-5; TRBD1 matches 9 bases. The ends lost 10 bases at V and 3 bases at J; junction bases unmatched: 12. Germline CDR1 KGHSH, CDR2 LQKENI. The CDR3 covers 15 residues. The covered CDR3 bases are TGTGCCACCACCTCTCGGGGACAGGGAAAAGAGACC. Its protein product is CATTSRGQGKET. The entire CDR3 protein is CATTSRGQGKETQYF.

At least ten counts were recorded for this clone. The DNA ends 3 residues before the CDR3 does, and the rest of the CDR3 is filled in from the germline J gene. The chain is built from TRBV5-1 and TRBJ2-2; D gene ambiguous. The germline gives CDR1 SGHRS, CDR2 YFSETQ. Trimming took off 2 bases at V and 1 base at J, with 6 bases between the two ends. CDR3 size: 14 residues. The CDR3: CASSLRQNTGELFF. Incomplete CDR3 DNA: TGCGCCAGCAGCTTACGACAGAACACCGGGGAG.

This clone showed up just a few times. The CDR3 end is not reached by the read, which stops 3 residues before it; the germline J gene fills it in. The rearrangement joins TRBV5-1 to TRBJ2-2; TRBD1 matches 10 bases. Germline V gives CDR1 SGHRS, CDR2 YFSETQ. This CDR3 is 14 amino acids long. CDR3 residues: CASAKGQGNEKLFF. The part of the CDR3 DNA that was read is TGCGCCAGCGCAAAGGGACAGGGGAACGAAAAG.

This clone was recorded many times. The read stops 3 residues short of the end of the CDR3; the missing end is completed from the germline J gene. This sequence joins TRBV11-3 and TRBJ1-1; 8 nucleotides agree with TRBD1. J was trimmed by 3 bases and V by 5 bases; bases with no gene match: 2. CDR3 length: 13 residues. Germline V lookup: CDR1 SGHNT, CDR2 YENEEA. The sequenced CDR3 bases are TGTGCCAGCAGCACACAGGGGGACACTGAA. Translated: CASSTQGDTE. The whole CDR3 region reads CASSTQGDTEAFF.

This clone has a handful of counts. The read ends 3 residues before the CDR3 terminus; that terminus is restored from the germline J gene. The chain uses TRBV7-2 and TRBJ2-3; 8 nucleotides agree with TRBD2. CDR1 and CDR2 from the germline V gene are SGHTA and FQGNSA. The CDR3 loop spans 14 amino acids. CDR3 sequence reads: CASSLTSGQETQYF. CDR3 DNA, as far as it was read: TGTGCCAGCAGCTTAACTAGCGGTCAAGAGACG.

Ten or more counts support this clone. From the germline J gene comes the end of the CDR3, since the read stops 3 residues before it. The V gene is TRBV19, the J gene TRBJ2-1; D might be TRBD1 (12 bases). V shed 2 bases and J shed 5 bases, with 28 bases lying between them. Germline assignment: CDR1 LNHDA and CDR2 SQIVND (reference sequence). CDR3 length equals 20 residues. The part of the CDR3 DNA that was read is TGTGCCAGTAGTATAAGGGGGACAGGGGGCCTAGCGGGAGGCCACAATGAG. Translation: CASSIRGTGGLAGGHNE. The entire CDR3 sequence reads CASSIRGTGGLAGGHNEQFF.

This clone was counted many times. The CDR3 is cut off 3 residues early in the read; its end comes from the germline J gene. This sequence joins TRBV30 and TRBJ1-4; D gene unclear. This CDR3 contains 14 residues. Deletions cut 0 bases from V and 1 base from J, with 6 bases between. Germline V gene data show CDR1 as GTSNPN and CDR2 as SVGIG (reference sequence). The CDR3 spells CAWSVLGTNEKLFF. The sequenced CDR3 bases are TGTGCCTGGAGTGTACTAGGAACTAATGAAAAA.

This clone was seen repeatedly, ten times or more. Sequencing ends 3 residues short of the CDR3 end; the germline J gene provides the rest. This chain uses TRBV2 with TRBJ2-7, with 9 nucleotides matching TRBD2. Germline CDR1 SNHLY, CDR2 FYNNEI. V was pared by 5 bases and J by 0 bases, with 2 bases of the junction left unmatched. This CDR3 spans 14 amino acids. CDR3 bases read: TGTGCCAGCAGTCTAGCGGGAACCTCCTACGAG. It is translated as CASSLAGTSYE. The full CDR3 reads CASSLAGTSYEQYF.

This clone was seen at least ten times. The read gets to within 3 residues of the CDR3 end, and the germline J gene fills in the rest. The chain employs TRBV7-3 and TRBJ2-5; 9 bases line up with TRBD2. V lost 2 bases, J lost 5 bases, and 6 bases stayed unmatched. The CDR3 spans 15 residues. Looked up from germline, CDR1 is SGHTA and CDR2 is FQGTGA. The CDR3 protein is CASSLAGGDMETQYF. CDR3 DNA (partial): TGTGCCAGCAGCTTAGCGGGGGGGGATATGGAGACC.

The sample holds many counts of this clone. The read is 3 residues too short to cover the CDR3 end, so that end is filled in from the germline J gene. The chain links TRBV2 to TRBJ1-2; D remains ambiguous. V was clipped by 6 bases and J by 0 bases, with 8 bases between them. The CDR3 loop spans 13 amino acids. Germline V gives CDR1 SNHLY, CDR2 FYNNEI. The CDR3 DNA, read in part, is TGTGCCAGCAGGGGCAGCCCTAACTATGGC. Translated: CASRGSPNYG. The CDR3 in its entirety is CASRGSPNYGYTF. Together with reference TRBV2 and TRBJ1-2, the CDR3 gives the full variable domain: EPEVTQTPSHQVTQMGQEVILRCVPISNHLYFYWYRQILGQKVEFLVSFYNNEISEKSEIFDDQFSVERPDGSNFTLKIRSTKLEDSAMYFCASRGSPNYGYTFGSGTRLTVV.